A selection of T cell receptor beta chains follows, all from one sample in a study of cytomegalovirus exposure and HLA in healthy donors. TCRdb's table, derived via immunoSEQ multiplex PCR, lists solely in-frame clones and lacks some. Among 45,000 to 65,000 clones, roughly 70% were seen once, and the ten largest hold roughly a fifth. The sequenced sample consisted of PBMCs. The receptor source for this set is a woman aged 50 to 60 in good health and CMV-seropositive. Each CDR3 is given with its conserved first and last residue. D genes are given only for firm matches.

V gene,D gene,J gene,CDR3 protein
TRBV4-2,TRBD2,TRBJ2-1,CASSQVGLAGGSGEQFF
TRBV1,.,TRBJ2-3,CTSSPFWAGGLSGGDTQYF
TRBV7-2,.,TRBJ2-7,CASIKGGGLGYEQYF
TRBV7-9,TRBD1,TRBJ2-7,CASIGAGGYEQYF
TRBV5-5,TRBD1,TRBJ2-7,CASNYRGVSSYEQYF
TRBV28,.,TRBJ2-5,CASSLSGIETQYF
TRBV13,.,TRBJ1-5,CATDEGSNQPQHF
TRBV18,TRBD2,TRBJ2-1,CASSPSLTSGVPNEQFF
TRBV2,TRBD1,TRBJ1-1,CASSTGTGNTEAFF
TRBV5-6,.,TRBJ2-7,CASSLGGAQDEQYF
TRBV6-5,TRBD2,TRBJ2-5,CASSRGVGQETQYF
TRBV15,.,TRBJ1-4,CATSRDPVATNEKLFF
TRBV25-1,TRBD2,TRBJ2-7,CASRGSGGFYEQYF
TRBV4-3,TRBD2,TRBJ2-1,CASSQPLAGVDNEQFF
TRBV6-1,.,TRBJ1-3,CASRWQGGNTIYF
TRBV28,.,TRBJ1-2,CASSPGGTAGYGYTF
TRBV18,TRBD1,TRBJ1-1,CASSPGQEAFF
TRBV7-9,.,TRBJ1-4,CASSQNSVNEKLFF
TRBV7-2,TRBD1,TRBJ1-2,CASSWGQGPYGYTF
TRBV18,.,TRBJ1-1,CASSPQGVGTGTEAFF
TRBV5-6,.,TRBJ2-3,CASSLGGLSDTQYF
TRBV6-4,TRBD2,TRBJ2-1,CASSDSSGGSTSEQFF
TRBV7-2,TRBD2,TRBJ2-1,CASSFSTSGAQFF
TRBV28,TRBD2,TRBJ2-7,CASRVAGFSYEQYF
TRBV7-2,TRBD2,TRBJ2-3,CASRLLAGRTDTQYF
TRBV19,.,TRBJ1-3,CASSKSYTIYF
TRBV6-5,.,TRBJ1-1,CASSYFSHNTEAFF
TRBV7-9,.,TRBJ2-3,CASSQGGNTDTQYF
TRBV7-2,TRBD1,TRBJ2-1,CASSSDRRFNEQFF
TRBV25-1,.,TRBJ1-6,CASSRNSPLHF
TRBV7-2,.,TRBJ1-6,CASSLGFGGFLGSPLHF
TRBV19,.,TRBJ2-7,CASSMLAAGYAYEQYF
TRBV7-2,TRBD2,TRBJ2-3,CASSQGLAGPRDTQYF
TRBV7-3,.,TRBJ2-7,CASSPGPGTYEQYF
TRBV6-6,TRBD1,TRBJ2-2,CASRSGTGLTTGELFF
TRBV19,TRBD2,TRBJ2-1,CASSSGGVAYNEQFF
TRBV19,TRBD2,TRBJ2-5,CASTISGGASETQYF
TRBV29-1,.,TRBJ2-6,CSATGQGGSGANVLTF
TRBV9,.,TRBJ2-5,CASSPRAGVQETQYF
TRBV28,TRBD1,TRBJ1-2,CASSPGTVAYGYTF
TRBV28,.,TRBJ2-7,CASSLRREQYF
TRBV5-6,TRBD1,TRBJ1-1,CASSFGTGLNTEAFF